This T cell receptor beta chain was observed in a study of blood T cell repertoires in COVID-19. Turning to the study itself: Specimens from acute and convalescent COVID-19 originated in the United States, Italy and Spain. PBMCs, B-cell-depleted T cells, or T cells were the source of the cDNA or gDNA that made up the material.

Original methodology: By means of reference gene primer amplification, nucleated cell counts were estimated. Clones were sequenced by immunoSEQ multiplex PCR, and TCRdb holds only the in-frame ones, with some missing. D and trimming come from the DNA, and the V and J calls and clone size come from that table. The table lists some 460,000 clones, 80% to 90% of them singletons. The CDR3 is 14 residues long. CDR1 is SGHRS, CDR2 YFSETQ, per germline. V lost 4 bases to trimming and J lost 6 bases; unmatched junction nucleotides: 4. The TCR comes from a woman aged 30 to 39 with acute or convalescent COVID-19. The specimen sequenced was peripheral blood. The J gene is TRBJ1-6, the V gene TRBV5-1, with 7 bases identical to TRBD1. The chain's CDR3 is CASSPGTVNSPLHF. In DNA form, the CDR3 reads TGCGCCAGCAGCCCCGGGACAGTTAATTCACCCCTCCACTTT.